This entry is about one TCR beta chain. This record belongs to a study of T cell changes during pregnancy in multiple sclerosis. The data were produced by immunoSEQ multiplex PCR, yet TCRdb's version contains in-frame clones alone and is incomplete. The sample includes 45,000 to 60,000 clones, just over 90% of them seen just once. The germline gives CDR1 MNHNS, CDR2 SASEGT. J gave up 4 bases and V 8 bases, and 8 bases lay outside the gene matches. The CDR3 has 14 residues. The sample here was CD4+ T cells from peripheral blood mononuclear cells, taken in the second trimester of pregnancy. The chain recombines TRBV6-1 with TRBJ2-1; 7 bases are shared with TRBD1. The source is a female donor with multiple sclerosis, enrolled in a pregnancy study. For the CDR3, the DNA is TGTGCCAGCGACCGGGACAGACCATACAATGAGCAGTTCTTC. Residues: CASDRDRPYNEQFF.